This TCR beta chain was identified during a study of blood T cell repertoires in COVID-19. Trimming pared 1 base from V and 4 bases from J, leaving 11 bases between. There are 15 residues in the CDR3. Germline lookup yields CDR1 SGHRS and CDR2 YFSETQ. Method: immunoSEQ multiplex PCR; TCRdb's copy keeps in-frame clones and lacks some. This table holds under 150,000 clones, about 80% found once. The J gene is TRBJ1-4, the V gene TRBV5-1, with D possibly matching TRBD1 (5 bases). The specimen sequenced was PBMCs or T cells enriched from blood (not recorded which). The receptor comes from a man in his forties or fifties in a cohort exposed to, infected with or recovered from COVID-19 (not recorded which). The CDR3 DNA sequence: TGCGCCAGCAGCTTGACGGTGCAGGGTAATGAAAAACTGTTTTTT. Its protein is CASSLTVQGNEKLFF.